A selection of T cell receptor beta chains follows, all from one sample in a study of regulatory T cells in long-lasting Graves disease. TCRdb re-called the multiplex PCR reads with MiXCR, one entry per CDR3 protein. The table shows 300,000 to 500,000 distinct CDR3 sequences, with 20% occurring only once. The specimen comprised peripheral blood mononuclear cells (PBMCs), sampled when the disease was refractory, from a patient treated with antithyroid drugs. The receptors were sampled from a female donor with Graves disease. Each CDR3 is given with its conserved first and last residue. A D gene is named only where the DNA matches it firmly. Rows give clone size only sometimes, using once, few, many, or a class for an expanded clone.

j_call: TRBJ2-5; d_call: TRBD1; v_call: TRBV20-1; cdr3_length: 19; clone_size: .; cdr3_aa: CSAIISRDRGGLSGETQYF; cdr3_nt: TGCAGTGCTATTATATCCCGGGACAGGGGGGGTTTGTCGGGGGAGACCCAGTACTTC
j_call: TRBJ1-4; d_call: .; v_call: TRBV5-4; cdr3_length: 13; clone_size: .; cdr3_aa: CASSFGGGDQLFF; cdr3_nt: TGTGCCAGCAGCTTCGGTGGGGGGGACCAACTGTTTTTT
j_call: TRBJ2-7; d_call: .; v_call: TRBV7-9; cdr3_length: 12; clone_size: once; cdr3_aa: CASNLAPYEQYF; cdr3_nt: TGTGCCAGCAACTTGGCCCCCTACGAGCAGTACTTC
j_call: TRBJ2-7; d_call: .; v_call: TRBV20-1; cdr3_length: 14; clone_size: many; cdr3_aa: CSAVPGTGPYEQYF; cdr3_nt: TGCAGTGCTGTTCCCGGGACTGGTCCTTACGAGCAGTACTTC
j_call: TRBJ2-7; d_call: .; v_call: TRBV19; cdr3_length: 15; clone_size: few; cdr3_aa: CASSIEASLGRGQYF; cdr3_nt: TGTGCCAGTAGTATAGAGGCCAGCCTTGGGCGTGGGCAGTACTTC
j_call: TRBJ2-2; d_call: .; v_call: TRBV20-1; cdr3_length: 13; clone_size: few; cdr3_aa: CSAKGVDTGELFF; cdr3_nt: TGCAGTGCTAAGGGAGTGGACACCGGGGAGCTGTTTTTT
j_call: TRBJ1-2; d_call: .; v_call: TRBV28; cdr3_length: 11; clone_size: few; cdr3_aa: CASSFFYGYTF; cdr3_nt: TGTGCCAGCAGTTTTTTTTATGGCTACACCTTC
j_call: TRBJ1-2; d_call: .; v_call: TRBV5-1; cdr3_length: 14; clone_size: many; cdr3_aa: CASSLDWQDDGYTF; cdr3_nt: TGCGCCAGCAGCTTGGATTGGCAGGATGATGGCTACACCTTC
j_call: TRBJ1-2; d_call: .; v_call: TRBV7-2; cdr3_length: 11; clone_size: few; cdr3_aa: CASSLDDGYTF; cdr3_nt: TGTGCCAGCAGCTTAGATGATGGCTACACCTTC
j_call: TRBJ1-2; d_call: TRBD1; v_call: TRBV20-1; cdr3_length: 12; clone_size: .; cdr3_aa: CSAPQGIYGYTF; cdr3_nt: TGCAGTGCGCCACAGGGGATCTATGGCTACACCTTC
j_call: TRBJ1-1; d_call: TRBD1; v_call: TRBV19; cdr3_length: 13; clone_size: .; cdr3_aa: CASRRQGETEAFF; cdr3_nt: TGTGCCAGTAGACGACAGGGGGAGACTGAAGCTTTCTTT
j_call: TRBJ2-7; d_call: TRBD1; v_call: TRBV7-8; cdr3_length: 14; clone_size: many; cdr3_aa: CASSLRDSFDEQYF; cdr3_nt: TGTGCCAGCAGCCTCCGGGACAGTTTCGACGAGCAGTACTTC
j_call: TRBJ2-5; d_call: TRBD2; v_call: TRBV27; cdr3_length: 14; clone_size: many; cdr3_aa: CASSPETSVETQYF; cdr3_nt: TGTGCCAGCAGTCCCGAGACTAGCGTAGAGACCCAGTACTTC
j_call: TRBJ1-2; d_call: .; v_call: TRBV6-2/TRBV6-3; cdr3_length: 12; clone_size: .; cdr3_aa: CASTLPGDGYTF; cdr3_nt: TGTGCCAGCACTTTACCTGGGGATGGCTACACCTTC
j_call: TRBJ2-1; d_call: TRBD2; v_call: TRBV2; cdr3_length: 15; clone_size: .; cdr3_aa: CASSVAAGASNEQFF; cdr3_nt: TGTGCCAGCAGCGTAGCTGCGGGAGCGAGTAATGAGCAGTTCTTC
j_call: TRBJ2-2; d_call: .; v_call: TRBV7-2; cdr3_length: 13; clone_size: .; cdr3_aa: CASSSGTPRELFF; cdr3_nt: TGTGCCAGCAGCTCCGGGACCCCTCGGGAGCTGTTTTTT
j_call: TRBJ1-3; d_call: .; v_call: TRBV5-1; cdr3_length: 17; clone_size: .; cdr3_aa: CASSAGTELYSGNTIYF; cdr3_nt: TGCGCCAGCAGCGCCGGGACCGAACTTTACTCTGGAAACACCATATATTTT
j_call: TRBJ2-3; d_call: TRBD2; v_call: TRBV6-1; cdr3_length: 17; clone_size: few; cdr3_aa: CASSGGTSGTETDTQYF; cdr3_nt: TGTGCCAGCAGTGGAGGGACTAGCGGGACAGAGACAGATACGCAGTATTTT
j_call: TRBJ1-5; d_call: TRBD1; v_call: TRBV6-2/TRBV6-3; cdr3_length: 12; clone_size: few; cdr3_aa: CASSYSTGPWHF; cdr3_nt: TGTGCCAGCAGTTACTCGACAGGGCCCTGGCATTTT
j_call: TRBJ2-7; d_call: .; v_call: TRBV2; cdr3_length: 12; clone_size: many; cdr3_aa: CASSGTHNEQYF; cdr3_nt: TGTGCCAGCAGTGGGACTCACAACGAGCAGTACTTC
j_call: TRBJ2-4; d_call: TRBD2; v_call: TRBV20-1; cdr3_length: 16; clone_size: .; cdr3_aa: CSAPEAASGTQNIQYF; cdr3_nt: TGCAGTGCCCCGGAGGCGGCTAGCGGGACCCAAAACATTCAGTACTTC
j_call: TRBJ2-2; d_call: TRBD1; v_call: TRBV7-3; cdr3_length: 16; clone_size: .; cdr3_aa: CASSPKGQGITGELFF; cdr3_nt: TGTGCCAGCAGCCCCAAGGGACAGGGAATCACCGGGGAGCTGTTTTTT
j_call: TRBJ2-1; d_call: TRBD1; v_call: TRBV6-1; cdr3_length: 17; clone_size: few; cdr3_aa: CASRSNRQGSRYNEQFF; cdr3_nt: TGTGCCAGCAGATCAAACAGACAGGGGAGTCGCTACAATGAGCAGTTCTTC
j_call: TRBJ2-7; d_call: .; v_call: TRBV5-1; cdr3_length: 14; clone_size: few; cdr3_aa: CAGSPAGSSYEQYF; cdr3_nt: TGCGCCGGCAGTCCAGCGGGTAGCTCCTACGAGCAGTACTTC
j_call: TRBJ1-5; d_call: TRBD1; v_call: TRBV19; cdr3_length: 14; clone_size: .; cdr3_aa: CASSIQGANQPQHF; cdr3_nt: TGTGCCAGTAGTATACAGGGGGCAAATCAGCCCCAGCATTTT
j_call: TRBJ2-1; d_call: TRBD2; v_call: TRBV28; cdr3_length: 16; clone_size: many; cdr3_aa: CASSSSGGRMRNEQFF; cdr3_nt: TGTGCCAGCAGCTCTTCGGGCGGGAGAATGCGCAATGAGCAGTTCTTC
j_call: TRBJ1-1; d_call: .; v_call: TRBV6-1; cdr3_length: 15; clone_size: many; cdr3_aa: CASIGQAGLNTEAFF; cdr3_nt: TGTGCCAGCATTGGGCAGGCGGGATTAAACACTGAAGCTTTCTTT
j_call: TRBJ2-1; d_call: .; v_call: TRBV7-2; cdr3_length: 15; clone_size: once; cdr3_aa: CASSLDTGPYNEQFF; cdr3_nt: TGTGCCAGCAGCTTAGATACAGGGCCTTACAATGAGCAGTTCTTC
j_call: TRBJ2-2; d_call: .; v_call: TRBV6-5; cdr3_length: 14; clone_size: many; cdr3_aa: CASSFTGYTGELFF; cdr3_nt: TGTGCCAGCAGTTTTACAGGCTACACCGGGGAGCTGTTTTTT
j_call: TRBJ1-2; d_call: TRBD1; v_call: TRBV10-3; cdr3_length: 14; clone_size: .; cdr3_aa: CAISESTGVVGYTF; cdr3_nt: TGTGCCATCAGTGAGTCAACAGGGGTAGTTGGCTACACCTTC
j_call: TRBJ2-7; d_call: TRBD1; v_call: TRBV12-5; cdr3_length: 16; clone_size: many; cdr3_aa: CASGLVLLGQGGEQYF; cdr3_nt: TGTGCTAGTGGTTTGGTTCTTCTCGGACAGGGCGGCGAGCAGTACTTC
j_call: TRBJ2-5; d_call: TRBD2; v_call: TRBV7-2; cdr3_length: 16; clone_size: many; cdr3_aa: CASSYRLAGVGETQYF; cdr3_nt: TGTGCCAGCAGCTATCGTCTAGCGGGAGTGGGAGAGACCCAGTACTTC
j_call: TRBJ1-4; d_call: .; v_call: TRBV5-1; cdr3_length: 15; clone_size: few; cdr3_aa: CASSPGPSNNEKLFF; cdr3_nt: TGCGCCAGCAGCCCAGGACCTTCCAATAATGAAAAACTGTTTTTT
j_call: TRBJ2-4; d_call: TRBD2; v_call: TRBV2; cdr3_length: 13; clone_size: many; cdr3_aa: CASSEREVNIQYF; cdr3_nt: TGTGCCAGCAGTGAGCGGGAGGTAAACATTCAGTACTTC
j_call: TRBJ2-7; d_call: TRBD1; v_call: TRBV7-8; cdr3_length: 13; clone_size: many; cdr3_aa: CASSLTGFYEQYF; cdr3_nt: TGTGCCAGCAGTTTGACAGGGTTCTACGAGCAGTACTTC
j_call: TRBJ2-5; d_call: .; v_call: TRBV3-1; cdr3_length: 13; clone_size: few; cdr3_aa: CASSRAGPETQYF; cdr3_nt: TGTGCCAGCAGCCGGGCCGGACCGGAGACCCAGTACTTC
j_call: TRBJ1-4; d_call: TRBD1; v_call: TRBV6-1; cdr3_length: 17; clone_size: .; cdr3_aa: CASTGTGSFATNEKLFF; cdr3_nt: TGTGCCAGCACCGGGACAGGATCCTTTGCAACTAATGAAAAACTGTTTTTT
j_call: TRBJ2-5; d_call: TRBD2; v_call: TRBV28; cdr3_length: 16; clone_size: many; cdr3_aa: CASSPRTSGNAETQYF; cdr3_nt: TGTGCCAGCAGTCCCCGGACTAGCGGGAATGCTGAGACCCAGTACTTC
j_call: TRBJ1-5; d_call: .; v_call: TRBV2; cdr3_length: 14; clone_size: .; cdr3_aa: CASSKEQGYQPQHF; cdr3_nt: TGTGCCAGCAGCAAGGAACAGGGCTATCAGCCCCAGCATTTT
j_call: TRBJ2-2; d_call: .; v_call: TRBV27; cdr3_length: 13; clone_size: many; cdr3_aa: CASGTIVPGELFF; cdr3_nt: TGTGCCAGCGGAACAATCGTGCCCGGGGAGCTGTTTTTT
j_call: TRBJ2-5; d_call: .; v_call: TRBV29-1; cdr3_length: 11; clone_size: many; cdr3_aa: CSVEFVETQYF; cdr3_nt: TGCAGCGTGGAGTTCGTCGAGACCCAGTACTTC
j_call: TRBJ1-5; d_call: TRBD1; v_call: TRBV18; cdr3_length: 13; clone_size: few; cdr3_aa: CASRPGGDQPQHF; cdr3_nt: TGTGCCAGCCGCCCAGGGGGGGATCAGCCCCAGCATTTT
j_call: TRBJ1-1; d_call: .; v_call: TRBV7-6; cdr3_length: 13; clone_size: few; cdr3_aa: CASSLGGLGEAFF; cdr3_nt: TGTGCCAGCAGCTTAGGTGGGTTGGGTGAAGCTTTCTTT
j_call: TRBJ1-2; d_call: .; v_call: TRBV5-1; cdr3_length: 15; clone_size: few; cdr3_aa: CASSSPYDSPNRYTF; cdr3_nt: TGCGCCAGCAGCTCGCCGTACGACAGCCCGAACCGCTACACCTTC
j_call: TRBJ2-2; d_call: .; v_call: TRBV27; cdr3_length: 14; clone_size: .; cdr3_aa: CASRRWEDTGELFF; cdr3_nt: TGTGCCAGCAGAAGATGGGAGGACACCGGGGAGCTGTTTTTT
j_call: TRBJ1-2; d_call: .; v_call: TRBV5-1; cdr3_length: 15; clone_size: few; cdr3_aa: CASRLDGLANYGYTF; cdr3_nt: TGCGCCAGCAGACTGGACGGCCTAGCTAACTATGGCTACACCTTC
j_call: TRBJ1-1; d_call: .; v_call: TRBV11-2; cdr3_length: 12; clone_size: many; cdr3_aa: CASSQPGSEAFF; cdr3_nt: TGTGCCAGCAGTCAACCCGGGTCTGAAGCTTTCTTT